This T cell receptor beta chain comes out of a study of blood T cell repertoires in COVID-19. On the study more broadly: Specimens from acute and convalescent COVID-19 originated in the United States, Italy and Spain. PBMCs, B-cell-depleted T cells, or T cells were the source of the cDNA or gDNA that made up the material.

The sample holds one count of this clone. The V gene lost 6 bases and the J gene lost 2 bases, with 7 bases spanning the gap. Germline V gives CDR1 SGHTA, CDR2 FQGNSA. The CDR3 spans 12 residues. Per the study methods: From reference gene primer amplification, estimates of nucleated cell counts were derived. The data were produced by immunoSEQ multiplex PCR, yet TCRdb's version contains in-frame clones alone and is incomplete. The V and J calls and clone size come from that table; D and trimming were worked out from the DNA. Here the sample spans about 74,000 clones, 70% to 80% being singletons. The sequenced sample was peripheral blood. The V and J genes are TRBV7-2 and TRBJ2-5; D uncertain. The TCR sequence derives from a human donor in a cohort sampled during active COVID-19. DNA of the CDR3: TGTGCCAGCAGGAGTAATCAAGAGACCCAGTACTTC. It encodes CASRSNQETQYF. The full variable domain, in which reference TRBV7-2 and TRBJ2-5 provide the parts outside the CDR3, is GAGVSQSPSNKVTEKGKDVELRCDPISGHTALYWYRQSLGQGLEFLIYFQGNSAPDKSGLPSDRFSAERTGGSVSTLTIQRTQQEDSAVYLCASRSNQETQYFGPGTRLLVL.